This T cell receptor (beta chain) was found in a study of cytomegalovirus exposure and HLA in healthy donors. This PCR relied on a set of 60 Vbeta primers and 13 Jbeta primers. Sequencing was performed with immunoSEQ multiplex PCR; in TCRdb, only in-frame clones are kept and a portion is missing. The table has around 110,000 clones, around 71% seen once; the top ten hold 0.6% to 1%. The count of this clone is one. What it binds is not known. Though nominally healthy at sampling, donors likely had unrecorded immune exposures. Study outcomes and limitations: In a later analysis, TCR association rates varied by HLA locus: DRB1 most, HLA-C fewest. A few V segments could not be told apart, such as TRBV6-2 and TRBV6-3, and were left out.

The V gene lost 4 bases and the J gene lost 1 base, with 15 bases spanning the gap. Germline loops: CDR1 SGHRS, CDR2 YFSETQ. This CDR3 has 15 residues. The material sequenced was PBMCs. The rearrangement links TRBV5-1 to TRBJ2-7; maybe TRBD2 (6 bases). This clonotype was sampled from a boy younger than 18 in good health and CMV-seronegative. CDR3 loop: CASSREPGSSYEQYF. DNA for the CDR3: TGCGCCAGCAGCCGCGAACCCGGGAGTTCCTACGAGCAGTACTTC.